Listed below are T cell receptor beta chains from one sample, sequenced in a study of T cell responses to AZD1222 COVID-19 vaccine. Here immunoSEQ multiplex PCR was the method, and the copy in TCRdb shows in-frame clones only, minus some. The data contain about 94,000 clones, around nine tenths of them singletons. Sequences were derived from peripheral blood, sampled 28 days after the second AZD1222 dose. The receptors were sampled from an adult who received the AZD1222 COVID-19 vaccine. Both conserved end residues are part of each CDR3. D genes are given only for firm matches. For some rows the clone size is stated as once, few or many, or as a class when expanded; others skip it.

V: TRBV6-5; D: TRBD1; J: TRBJ2-5; size: once; DNA: TGTGCCAGCAGTTACCCTCCGACAGGGGGGGGAGAGACCCAGTACTTC; CDR3: CASSYPPTGGGETQYF
V: TRBV19; D: .; J: TRBJ2-1; size: .; DNA: TGTGCCAGTAGTAGACAGGGTGGAGGGTCCTACAATGAGCAGTTCTTC; CDR3: CASSRQGGGSYNEQFF
V: TRBV2; D: .; J: TRBJ1-4; size: .; DNA: TGTGCCACCACGGGGCCTGACAATGAAAAACTGTTTTTT; CDR3: CATTGPDNEKLFF
V: TRBV6-2/TRBV6-3; D: .; J: TRBJ1-6; size: .; DNA: TGTGCCAGCAGCCCACCACCGCTTTGGGGTTCACCCCTCCACTTT; CDR3: CASSPPPLWGSPLHF
V: TRBV9; D: .; J: TRBJ1-3; size: .; DNA: TGTGCCAGCAGCGCGAGGGAGACCTCTGGAAACACCATATATTTT; CDR3: CASSARETSGNTIYF
V: TRBV20-1; D: .; J: TRBJ2-7; size: .; DNA: TGCAGTGCTCGTGAAAGACTAGTCTACGAGCAGTACTTC; CDR3: CSARERLVYEQYF
V: TRBV19; D: .; J: TRBJ1-4; size: .; DNA: TGTGCCAGTATAGATATAACAACTAATGAAAAACTGTTTTTT; CDR3: CASIDITTNEKLFF
V: TRBV7-3; D: .; J: TRBJ2-1; size: once; DNA: TGTGCCAGCAGCCTCGAGGGGGGTTCGAATGAGCAGTTCTTC; CDR3: CASSLEGGSNEQFF
V: TRBV6-2/TRBV6-3; D: TRBD1; J: TRBJ1-5; size: once; DNA: TGTGCCAGCAGTTCCCCGACAGGGTGGGGCAATCAGCCCCAGCATTTT; CDR3: CASSSPTGWGNQPQHF
V: TRBV19; D: .; J: TRBJ1-5; size: .; DNA: TGTGCCAGTAGTCGGGCGGGTCAGCCCCAGCATTTT; CDR3: CASSRAGQPQHF
V: TRBV25-1; D: TRBD1; J: TRBJ2-5; size: .; DNA: TGTGCCAGCAGCACTCCACCAGGGGGCCTCCAAGAGACCCAGTACTTC; CDR3: CASSTPPGGLQETQYF
V: TRBV4-3; D: .; J: TRBJ1-2; size: .; DNA: TGCGCCAGCAGCCCGCTGGGACGGAACTATGGCTACACCTTC; CDR3: CASSPLGRNYGYTF
V: TRBV10-1; D: .; J: TRBJ1-2; size: .; DNA: TGCGCCAGCAGTGATCGGGCCTATGGCTACACCTTC; CDR3: CASSDRAYGYTF
V: TRBV6-6; D: TRBD1; J: TRBJ2-7; size: .; DNA: TGTGCCAGCAGTTACTCGATGACAGGGCGCTTTTACGAGCAGTACTTC; CDR3: CASSYSMTGRFYEQYF
V: TRBV5-3; D: TRBD2; J: TRBJ2-1; size: .; DNA: TGTGCCAGAAGCTTGATAGGGAATAGCGGGGCCTCCTACAATGAGCAGTTCTTC; CDR3: CARSLIGNSGASYNEQFF
V: TRBV6-5; D: .; J: TRBJ2-7; size: .; DNA: TGTGCCAGCTCCCCCGTGGGAACGAGGGAGCAGTACTTC; CDR3: CASSPVGTREQYF
V: TRBV10-2; D: .; J: TRBJ2-3; size: once; DNA: TGCGCCAGCAGTGTAAACGGACACACAGATACGCAGTATTTT; CDR3: CASSVNGHTDTQYF